The source of this T cell receptor beta chain is a study of blood T cell repertoires in COVID-19. Study overall: The study drew acute and convalescent COVID-19 samples from the United States, Italy and Spain.

Original handling: Quantification of nucleated cells was approximated via reference gene primer amplification. Data came from immunoSEQ multiplex PCR; TCRdb stores just in-frame clones and leaves some out. D and trimming come from the DNA, and the V and J calls and clone size come from that table. The sample has roughly 100,000 clones, over 65% seen once. Trimming took 9 bases from V and 6 from J, leaving 17 bases between them. CDR3 length equals 14 residues. Germline V gene sequence: CDR1 LNHDA, CDR2 SQIVND (reference sequence). The chain joins TRBV19 to TRBJ1-4, with a weak D call TRBD1 (6 bases). Material for sequencing was peripheral blood. This receptor was identified in a human donor in a cohort sampled during active COVID-19. The CDR3 DNA reads TGTGCCAGCTCCTGGGGGGGCCAGGATGAAAAACTGTTTTTT. As protein: CASSWGGQDEKLFF.